This TCR beta chain was recorded in a study of T cell responses to AZD1222 COVID-19 vaccine. Turning to this clone: Its antigen is unidentified. One junction end does not reproduce the germline sequence, and a read error may be involved.

The data were produced by immunoSEQ multiplex PCR, yet TCRdb's version contains in-frame clones alone and is incomplete. The sample has about 150,000 clones, about 90% seen once. This CDR3 region has 16 residues. Germline loops: CDR1 KGHSH, CDR2 LQKENI. Study conclusions and caveats: It was only a handful of AZD1222 recipients who were seropositive at baseline. Unmutated variant regions reportedly attract nearly half of all spike-specific TCRs. The sample set comprised mostly white British donors with more females, and clonal diversity was possibly underestimated. Every sample of the repertoires postdated the peak T cell response.

The receptor was derived from an adult who received the MenACWY meningococcal vaccine as a control. The starting material was peripheral blood, obtained 28 days after the second dose of the MenACWY control vaccine. This sequence joins TRBV18 and TRBJ2-5; 7 nucleotides agree with TRBD1. The CDR3 sequence: CANSPTPGQTQETQYF. Written as DNA, the CDR3 is TGTGCCAACTCACCAACCCCGGGACAGACACAAGAGACCCAGTACTTC. The full variable domain, its missing parts supplied by reference TRBV18 and TRBJ2-5, is NAGVMQNPRHLVRRRGQEARLRCSPMKGHSHVYWYRQLPEEGLKFMVYLQKENIIDESGMPKERFSAEFPKEGPSILRIQQVVRGDSAAYFCANSPTPGQTQETQYFGPGTRLLVL.